A single sample gave rise to the 32 T cell receptor beta chains below, sequenced in a study of blood T cell repertoires in COVID-19. The repertoire was sequenced with immunoSEQ multiplex PCR; TCRdb's copy has only in-frame clones and lacks some. The sample has about 360,000 clones; 88% are singletons. The sample consisted of PBMCs or T cells enriched from blood (not recorded which). The source is a woman in her thirties or forties with acute COVID-19.

The CDR3 reads CASSWAGMTGETQYF. CDR3 DNA: TGCGCCAGCAGCTGGGCCGGGATGACGGGGGAGACCCAGTACTTC. This chain connects TRBV5-1 to TRBJ2-5; a possible D gene is TRBD2 (5 bases). Germline loops: CDR1 SGHRS, CDR2 YFSETQ. CDR3 length: 15 residues. Trimming left V 3 bases short and J 5 bases short, with 17 bases between. The full variable domain, rest sourced from reference TRBV5-1 and TRBJ2-5, is KAGVTQTPRYLIKTRGQQVTLSCSPISGHRSVSWYQQTPGQGLQFLFEYFSETQRNKGNFPGRFSGRQFSNSRSEMNVSTLELGDSALYLCASSWAGMTGETQYFGPGTRLLVL.

This clone was seen just once. The chain recombines TRBV18 with TRBJ2-2, with no clear D. Germline loops: CDR1 KGHSH, CDR2 LQKENI. The CDR3 is 18 residues long. V shed 8 bases and J shed 6 bases, with 28 bases lying between them. The CDR3 DNA reads TGTGCCAGCCAAGGAGACGAAGTAGGTTTGACTTTGGCCGGGGAGCTGTTTTTT. Translated: CASQGDEVGLTLAGELFF.

The rearrangement uses TRBV11-2 and TRBJ2-7, with 7 bases aligning to TRBD1. Germline CDR1 SGHAT, CDR2 FQNNGV. V lost 5 bases to trimming and J lost 4 bases; unmatched junction nucleotides: 8. This CDR3 spans 14 amino acids. The chain's CDR3 is CASSHRTGGYEQYF. The CDR3 nucleotides are TGTGCCAGCAGCCACCGGACAGGCGGGTACGAGCAGTACTTC.

The chain recombines TRBV19 with TRBJ1-3, with D uncertain. The CDR3 totals 12 residues. V shed 7 bases and J shed 4 bases, with 8 bases lying between them. The germline gives CDR1 LNHDA, CDR2 SQIVND (reference sequence). CDR3 coding DNA: TGTGCCAGTACCCTAATGGGAAACACCATATATTTT. It codes for CASTLMGNTIYF. The variable domain in full, completed from reference TRBV19 and TRBJ1-3, reads DGGITQSPKYLFRKEGQNVTLSCEQNLNHDAMYWYRQDPGQGLRLIYYSQIVNDFQKGDIAEGYSVSREKKESFPLTVTSAQKNPTAFYLCASTLMGNTIYFGEGSWLTVV.

The chain employs TRBV7-2 and TRBJ2-1; TRBD1 matches at 8 bases. The germline CDR1 and CDR2 sequences are SGHTA and FQGNSA. The CDR3 consists of 17 residues. J gave up 4 bases and V 5 bases, and 13 bases lay outside the gene matches. The CDR3 DNA reads as TGTGCCAGCAGCGCCGACAGGGGTCATACTATTTACAATGAGCAGTTCTTC. This translates into CASSADRGHTIYNEQFF.

V is TRBV28 and J is TRBJ2-1; weak D call: TRBD2 (6 bases). This CDR3 has 18 residues. Germline V gives CDR1 MDHEN, CDR2 SYDVKM. V gave up 3 bases and J gave up 0 bases, with 18 bases separating them. The CDR3 loop reads CASSFFAGLSPSYNEQFF. CDR3 nucleotides: TGTGCCAGCAGTTTCTTTGCGGGGTTATCCCCCTCCTACAATGAGCAGTTCTTC.

The chain joins TRBV7-9 to TRBJ2-1; 7 bases are a match to TRBD1. The CDR3 has 15 residues. After removal of 5 bases from V and 2 bases from J, the junction contained 6 bases not matched to a gene. Germline loops: CDR1 SEHNR, CDR2 FQNEAQ (reference sequence). The CDR3 is CASSADRTPYNEQFF. In nucleotides, the CDR3 is TGTGCCAGCAGCGCGGACAGGACACCCTACAATGAGCAGTTCTTC.

The chain joins TRBV6-1 to TRBJ1-6, with 7 bases identical to TRBD1. After removal of 1 base from V and 6 bases from J, the junction contained 3 bases not matched to a gene. This CDR3 is built from 15 residues. CDR1 MNHNS and CDR2 SASEGT come from the germline V gene. CDR3 amino acids: CASSEGQGSNSPLHF. CDR3 bases: TGTGCCAGCAGTGAAGGACAGGGAAGTAATTCACCCCTCCACTTT.

The chain has TRBV24-1 and TRBJ2-7, with D possibly TRBD1 on 5 matching bases. V lost 3 bases and J 5 bases, leaving 10 bases between the germline ends. The CDR3 length is 13 residues. Per the germline V gene, CDR1 is KGHDR and CDR2 is SFDVKD. The CDR3 sequence is CATSDLWGDEQYF. In DNA form, the CDR3 reads TGTGCCACCAGTGATCTTTGGGGCGACGAGCAGTACTTC.

The V gene is TRBV2, the J gene TRBJ1-1, with D possibly being TRBD1 (6 bases). V lost 6 bases and J lost 1, with 15 bases in between. The CDR3 extends over 15 amino acids. The germline gives CDR1 SNHLY, CDR2 FYNNEI. CDR3: CASRRETGSNTEAFF. The CDR3, as DNA: TGTGCCAGCAGGAGAGAGACAGGATCGAACACTGAAGCTTTCTTT.

This rearrangement joins TRBV9 to TRBJ1-1; possibly TRBD1 for D (6 bases). Germline CDR1 reads SGDLS; CDR2 reads YYNGEE. Trimming removed 4 bases at V and 5 bases at J, with 15 bases between. The CDR3 contains 14 residues. The CDR3 nucleotides are TGTGCCAGCAGCATTGGGACAATGTGGACTGAAGCTTTCTTT. This gives the protein CASSIGTMWTEAFF.

The J gene is TRBJ1-6, the V gene TRBV5-1; 7 bases are shared with TRBD1. Germline CDR1 SGHRS, CDR2 YFSETQ. There are 14 residues in the CDR3. Trimming cost V 5 bases and J 5 bases; bases outside gene matches: 4. In DNA form, the CDR3 reads TGCGCCAGCAGACAGGGGTCTGATAATTCACCCCTCCACTTT. Translation: CASRQGSDNSPLHF. Filled out from reference TRBV5-1 and TRBJ1-6, the complete variable domain reads KAGVTQTPRYLIKTRGQQVTLSCSPISGHRSVSWYQQTPGQGLQFLFEYFSETQRNKGNFPGRFSGRQFSNSRSEMNVSTLELGDSALYLCASRQGSDNSPLHFGNGTRLTVT.

This clone was detected ten times or more. The J gene is TRBJ1-1, the V gene TRBV6-1; D unresolved. The CDR3 is 16 amino acids. V was cut by 0 bases and J by 2 bases, with 13 bases left in between. CDR1 MNHNS and CDR2 SASEGT come from the germline V gene. The CDR3 protein is CASSEALARGNTEAFF. CDR3 in DNA: TGTGCCAGCAGTGAAGCATTGGCCCGGGGAAACACTGAAGCTTTCTTT.

The rearrangement links TRBV10-1 to TRBJ2-7, with 10 nucleotides matching TRBD1. Germline V CDR1 and CDR2: WNHNN, SYGVQD (reference sequence). The CDR3 loop spans 14 amino acids. V lost 9 bases and J lost 12; bases outside the gene matches: 17. The CDR3 sequence is CARILLGTGARGYF. In DNA, the CDR3 is TGCGCCAGAATTCTCTTAGGGACAGGGGCCCGTGGGTACTTC.

This sequence joins TRBV19 and TRBJ1-2; 8 positions match TRBD1. Germline V gene data show CDR1 as LNHDA and CDR2 as SQIVND (reference sequence). V lost 7 bases and J lost 3; bases outside the gene matches: 7. This CDR3 comprises 14 residues. CDR3 DNA: TGTGCCAGTACCGAATGGGGACAGGACTATGGCTACACCTTC. It translates to CASTEWGQDYGYTF.

This sequence joins TRBV5-6 and TRBJ2-7, with 9 bases fitting TRBD1. This CDR3 spans 13 amino acids. V shed 4 bases and J 6 bases; nucleotides not matched to a gene: 5. Looked up from germline, CDR1 is SGHDT and CDR2 is YYEEEE. The CDR3 here is CASSRDRVGEQYF. The CDR3 bases are TGTGCCAGCAGCCGGGACAGGGTAGGCGAGCAGTACTTC.

The CDR3 bases are TGTGCCAGCAGCGTTGGACAGGGGGACTACGAGCAGTACTTC. It specifies CASSVGQGDYEQYF. This sequence joins TRBV9 and TRBJ2-7; 10 bases map to TRBD1. V shed 2 bases and J 3 bases; nucleotides not matched to a gene: 2. The CDR3 is 14 amino acids. Germline values: CDR1 SGDLS, CDR2 YYNGEE.

There are a few counts of this clone. The rearrangement joins TRBV5-6 to TRBJ2-7; 7 positions agree with TRBD1. The CDR3 has 13 residues. With 3 bases clipped from V and 2 bases from J, the junction kept 2 bases outside the gene matches. Germline CDR1 is SGHDT and CDR2 is YYEEEE. The CDR3 here is CASSSGTAYEQYF. The CDR3 DNA follows: TGTGCCAGCAGCTCTGGGACAGCCTACGAGCAGTACTTC. Variable domain in full (rest from reference TRBV5-6 and TRBJ2-7): DAGVTQSPTHLIKTRGQQVTLRCSPKSGHDTVSWYQQALGQGPQFIFQYYEEEERQRGNFPDRFSGHQFPNYSSELNVNALLLGDSALYLCASSSGTAYEQYFGPGTRLTVT.

The chain couples TRBV19 to TRBJ1-2; D remains ambiguous. Between the trimmed V and J ends, which lost 6 bases and 7 bases, there was a span of 15 bases. CDR1 is LNHDA, CDR2 SQIVND, per germline (reference sequence). This CDR3 is 13 amino acids long. CDR3 sequence (DNA): TGTGCCAGTAGCCTGGACCGAAGCGGTGGCTACACCTTC. Amino acid sequence: CASSLDRSGGYTF.

The CDR3 DNA reads TGTGCCAGTAGTGCAAACAGGGGAACTGAAGCTTTCTTT. It codes for CASSANRGTEAFF. V and J are TRBV19 and TRBJ1-1, with 7 bases that match TRBD1. The V gene's germline CDR1 is LNHDA and CDR2 SQIVND (reference sequence). Unmatched junction bases numbered 5, after V lost 5 bases and J lost 5 bases. This CDR3 is 13 amino acids long.

This chain connects TRBV6-5 to TRBJ1-4; the D is unclear. The germline V and J ends were trimmed by 5 bases and 14 bases, with 18 bases remaining between them. The CDR3 runs 13 residues. CDR1 MNHEY and CDR2 SVGAGI come from the germline V gene. CDR3 in amino acids: CASSPRRECCLFF. The CDR3 DNA is TGTGCCAGCAGTCCCCGGAGGGAATGTTGTCTGTTTTTT.

The V call is TRBV7-9, the J call TRBJ1-2, with TRBD1 matching 8 bases. Germline V gives CDR1 SEHNR, CDR2 FQNEAQ (reference sequence). This CDR3 contains 14 residues. Losses at the gene ends were 0 bases for V and 6 bases for J; bases not matched to a gene: 3. The CDR3 DNA reads as TGTGCCAGCAGCTTAGCTCAGGGGGCAGATGGCTACACCTTC. It specifies CASSLAQGADGYTF.

The chain recombines TRBV5-1 with TRBJ1-1; perhaps TRBD1 as D (6 bases). CDR1 SGHRS and CDR2 YFSETQ come from the germline V gene. Trimming pared 7 bases from V and 4 bases from J, leaving 20 bases between. The CDR3 has 15 amino acids. CDR3 amino acids: CASAGLQGIVTEAFF. The CDR3 bases are TGCGCCAGCGCTGGTTTGCAGGGGATAGTCACTGAAGCTTTCTTT.

The V call is TRBV2, the J call TRBJ2-5; D possibly corresponds to TRBD1 (5 bases). The germline V gene has CDR1 SNHLY and CDR2 FYNNEI. The CDR3 sequence is 15 residues long. Trimming cost V 6 bases and J 5 bases, with 19 bases left between them. The CDR3 bases are TGTGCCAGCAGAGAGACGGACATGCAATGGGAGACCCAGTACTTC. Amino acid sequence: CASRETDMQWETQYF. Full variable domain (outside the CDR3, taken from reference TRBV2 and TRBJ2-5): EPEVTQTPSHQVTQMGQEVILRCVPISNHLYFYWYRQILGQKVEFLVSFYNNEISEKSEIFDDQFSVERPDGSNFTLKIRSTKLEDSAMYFCASRETDMQWETQYFGPGTRLLVL.

The J gene is TRBJ1-2, the V gene TRBV7-2; 8 bases map to TRBD1. The germline V gene encodes CDR1 SGHTA and CDR2 FQGNSA. The length of the CDR3 is 16 residues. V shed 0 bases, J shed 14 bases, and the junction held 17 bases outside the gene matches. The CDR3, as DNA: TGTGCCAGCAGCTTAGCACGGGGTTTAGGGGGACAGGCGAGGACCTTC. Translation: CASSLARGLGGQARTF. Full variable domain (remainder filled in from reference TRBV7-2 and TRBJ1-2): GAGVSQSPSNKVTEKGKDVELRCDPISGHTALYWYRQSLGQGLEFLIYFQGNSAPDKSGLPSDRFSAERTGGSVSTLTIQRTQQEDSAVYLCASSLARGLGGQARTFGSGTRLTVV.

This chain links TRBV19 with TRBJ2-1; 7 nucleotides match TRBD1. This CDR3 has 13 residues. J lost 6 bases, V lost 5 bases, and 4 bases had no gene match. Germline V CDR1 and CDR2: LNHDA, SQIVND (reference sequence). The CDR3 DNA follows: TGTGCCAGTAGTGTGGGGACAGTCAATGAGCAGTTCTTC. Its translation is CASSVGTVNEQFF.

Turning to this clone: This CDR3 is also generated by other DNA sequences in the sample. The chain links TRBV18 to TRBJ2-5; possibly TRBD1 for D (5 bases). The CDR3 covers 13 residues. Germline-derived CDR1 and CDR2 are KGHSH and LQKENI. Trimming shortened V by 3 bases and J by 1 base, and 6 bases separated the two germline ends. The CDR3: CASSPDSQETQYF. CDR3 DNA: TGTGCCAGCTCACCCGACAGCCAAGAGACCCAGTACTTC.

For the CDR3, the DNA is TGTGCCAGCAGTCCCGCGGGGACCTATGGCTACACCTTC. This gives the protein CASSPAGTYGYTF. This chain connects TRBV27 to TRBJ1-2, with D possibly being TRBD1 (5 bases). Germline V gene sequence: CDR1 MNHEY, CDR2 SMNVEV (reference sequence). V lost 5 bases to trimming and J lost 4 bases, with 11 bases between them. The CDR3 runs 13 residues.

The V call is TRBV19, the J call TRBJ1-4; 9 bases agree with TRBD1. CDR3 length: 18 residues. The germline V gene encodes CDR1 LNHDA and CDR2 SQIVND (reference sequence). Trimming cost V 5 bases and J 0 bases; bases outside gene matches: 10. The CDR3 DNA reads as TGTGCCAGTAGTGGACCCGGGACAGGGACTGCAACTAATGAAAAACTGTTTTTT. Protein product: CASSGPGTGTATNEKLFF.

This chain joins TRBV6-1 and TRBJ1-2; 7 positions agree with TRBD1. V lost 7 bases and J lost 3; bases outside the gene matches: 5. Germline lookup yields CDR1 MNHNS and CDR2 SASEGT. The CDR3 sequence is 13 residues long. CDR3 in DNA: TGTGCCAGCAAGAAGGACAGGTACTATGGCTACACCTTC. Protein product: CASKKDRYYGYTF.

This chain uses TRBV6-1 with TRBJ1-6, with 7 bases lining up with TRBD1. The germline CDR1 and CDR2 sequences are MNHNS and SASEGT. Unmatched junction bases numbered 18, after V lost 4 bases and J lost 6 bases. The CDR3 has 19 residues. Here the CDR3 DNA reads TGTGCCAGCAGTGTCTACCGGGACAGTTGGAACAGGGGTAATTCACCCCTCCACTTT. Translating gives CASSVYRDSWNRGNSPLHF.

The chain links TRBV30 to TRBJ1-6; possibly TRBD1 for D (5 bases). Germline V gene data show CDR1 as GTSNPN and CDR2 as SVGIG (reference sequence). V dropped 1 base and J dropped 0 bases, with 7 bases sitting between them. This CDR3 is 15 amino acids long. In DNA, the CDR3 is TGTGCCTGGAGTGCCAGGGTCTCCTATAATTCACCCCTCCACTTT. It specifies CAWSARVSYNSPLHF.